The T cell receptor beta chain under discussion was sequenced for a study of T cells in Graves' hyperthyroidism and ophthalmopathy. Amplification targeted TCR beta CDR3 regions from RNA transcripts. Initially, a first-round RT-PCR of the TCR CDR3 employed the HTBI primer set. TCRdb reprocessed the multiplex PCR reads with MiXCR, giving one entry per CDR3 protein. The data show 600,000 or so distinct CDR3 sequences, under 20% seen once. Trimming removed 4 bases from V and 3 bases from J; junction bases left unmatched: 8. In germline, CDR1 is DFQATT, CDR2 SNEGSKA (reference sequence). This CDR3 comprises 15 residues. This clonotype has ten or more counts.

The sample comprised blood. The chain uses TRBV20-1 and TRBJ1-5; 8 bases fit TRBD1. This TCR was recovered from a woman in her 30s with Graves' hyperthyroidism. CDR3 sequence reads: CSATRQGRANQPQHF. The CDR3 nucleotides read TGCAGTGCTACACGACAGGGGAGGGCCAATCAGCCCCAGCATTTT.